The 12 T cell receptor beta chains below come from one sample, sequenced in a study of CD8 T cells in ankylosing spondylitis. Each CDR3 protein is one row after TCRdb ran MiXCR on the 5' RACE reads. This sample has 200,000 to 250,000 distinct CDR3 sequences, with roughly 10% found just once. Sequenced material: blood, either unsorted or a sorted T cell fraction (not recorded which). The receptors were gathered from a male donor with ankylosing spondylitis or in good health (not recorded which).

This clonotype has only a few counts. CDR3 residues: CASSITGTVEKLFF. The DNA for the CDR3 is TGTGCCAGTAGTATAACGGGGACGGTCGAAAAACTGTTTTTT. The genes are TRBV19 and TRBJ1-4; maybe TRBD1 (5 bases). The length of the CDR3 is 14 residues. V lost 2 bases to trimming and J lost 8 bases, with 12 bases between them. From germline, CDR1 is LNHDA and CDR2 SQIVND (reference sequence).

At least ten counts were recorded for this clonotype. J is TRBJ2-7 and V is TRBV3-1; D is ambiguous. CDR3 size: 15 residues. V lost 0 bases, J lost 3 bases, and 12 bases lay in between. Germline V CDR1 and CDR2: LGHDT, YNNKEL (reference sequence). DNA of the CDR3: TGTGCCAGCAGCCAAGAGATGGGTACCTTCTACGAGCAGTACTTC. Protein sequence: CASSQEMGTFYEQYF.

The CDR3 DNA follows: TGCAGCGTTGGGCCCCCGGGCCAAGAGACCCAGTACTTC. Its protein product is CSVGPPGQETQYF. This rearrangement joins TRBV29-1 to TRBJ2-5; no clear D gene. V was cut by 4 bases and J by 1 base, with 10 bases left in between. CDR1 SQVTM and CDR2 ANQGSEA come from the germline V gene. CDR3 length: 13 amino acids.

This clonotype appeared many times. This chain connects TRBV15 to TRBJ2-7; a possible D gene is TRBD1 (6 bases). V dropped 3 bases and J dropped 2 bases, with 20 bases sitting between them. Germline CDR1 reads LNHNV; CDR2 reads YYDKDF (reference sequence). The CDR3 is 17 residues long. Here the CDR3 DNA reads TGTGCCACCAGCAGGAATCCCAGTCGAGACAGGCCCTACGAGCAGTACTTC. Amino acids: CATSRNPSRDRPYEQYF.

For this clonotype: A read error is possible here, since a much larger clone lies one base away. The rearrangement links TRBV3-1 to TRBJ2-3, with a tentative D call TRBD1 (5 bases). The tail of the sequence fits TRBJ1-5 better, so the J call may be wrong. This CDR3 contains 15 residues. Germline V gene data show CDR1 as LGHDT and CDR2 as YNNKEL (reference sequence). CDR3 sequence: CASSRRGTGADTQHF. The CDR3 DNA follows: TGTGCCAGCAGCCGGAGGGGAACTGGAGCAGATACGCAGCATTTT.

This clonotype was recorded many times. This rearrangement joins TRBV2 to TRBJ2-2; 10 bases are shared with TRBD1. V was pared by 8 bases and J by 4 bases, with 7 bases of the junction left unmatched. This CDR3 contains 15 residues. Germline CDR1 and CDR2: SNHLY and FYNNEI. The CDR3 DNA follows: TGTGCCAGCCATCCTTGGACAGGGGGCACCGGGGAGCTGTTTTTT. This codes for CASHPWTGGTGELFF.

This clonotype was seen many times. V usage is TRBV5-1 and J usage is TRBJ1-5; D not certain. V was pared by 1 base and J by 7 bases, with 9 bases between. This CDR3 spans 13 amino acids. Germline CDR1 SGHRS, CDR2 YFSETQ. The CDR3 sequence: CASSLYGEQPQHF. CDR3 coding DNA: TGCGCCAGCAGCTTGTATGGGGAGCAGCCCCAGCATTTT.

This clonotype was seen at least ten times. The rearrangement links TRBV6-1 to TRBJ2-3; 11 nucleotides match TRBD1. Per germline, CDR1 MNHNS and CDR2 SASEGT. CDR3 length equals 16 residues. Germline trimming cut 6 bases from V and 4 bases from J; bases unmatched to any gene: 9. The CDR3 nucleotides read TGTGCCAGCAGAGGACAGGGGGCACCATCGGCAGATACGCAGTATTTT. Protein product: CASRGQGAPSADTQYF.

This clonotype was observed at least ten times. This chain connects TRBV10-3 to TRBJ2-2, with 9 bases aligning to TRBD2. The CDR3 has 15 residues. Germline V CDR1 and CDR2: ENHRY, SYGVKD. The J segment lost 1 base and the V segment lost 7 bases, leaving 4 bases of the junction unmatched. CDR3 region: CAITQAGGNTGELFF. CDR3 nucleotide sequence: TGTGCCATCACCCAAGCGGGAGGGAACACCGGGGAGCTGTTTTTT.

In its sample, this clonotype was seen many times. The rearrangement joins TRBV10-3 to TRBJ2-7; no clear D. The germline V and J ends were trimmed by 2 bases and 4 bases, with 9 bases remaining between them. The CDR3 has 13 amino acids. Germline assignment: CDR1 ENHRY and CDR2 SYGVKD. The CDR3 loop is CAISEPRVYEQYF. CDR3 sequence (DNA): TGTGCCATCAGTGAGCCACGGGTTTACGAGCAGTACTTC.

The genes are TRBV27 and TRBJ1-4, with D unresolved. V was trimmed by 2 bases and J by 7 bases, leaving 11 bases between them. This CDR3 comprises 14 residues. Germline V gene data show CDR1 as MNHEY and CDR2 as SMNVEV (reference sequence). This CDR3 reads CASSLGSRPEKLFF. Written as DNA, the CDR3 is TGTGCCAGCAGTTTAGGGTCACGGCCTGAAAAACTGTTTTTT.

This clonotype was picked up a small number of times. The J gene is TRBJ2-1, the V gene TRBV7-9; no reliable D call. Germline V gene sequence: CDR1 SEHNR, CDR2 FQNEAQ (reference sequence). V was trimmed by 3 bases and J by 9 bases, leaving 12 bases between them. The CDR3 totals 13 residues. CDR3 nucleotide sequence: TGTGCCAGCAGCTTGACGGACCTGGGTGAGCAGTTCTTC. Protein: CASSLTDLGEQFF.